Detailed here is one T cell receptor (beta chain). Followed over time, Seattle patients had been enrolled while infection was active. The data were taken from a study of blood T cell repertoires in COVID-19. Study in general: PBMCs, B-cell-depleted T cells, or T cells were the source of the cDNA or gDNA that made up the material.

In the authors' workflow: Estimates of nucleated cell counts were drawn from the amplification of reference gene primers. Profiled with immunoSEQ multiplex PCR; TCRdb holds only in-frame clones, not every one. V, J and clone size reflect that table, while D and trimming were determined from the DNA. The repertoire consists of 250,000 to 300,000 clones, with 90% to 95% occurring once and the leading ten covering roughly 2.3%. This CDR3 is built from 18 residues. Per the germline V gene, CDR1 is SGHTA and CDR2 is FQGNSA. Trimming removed 2 bases from V and 4 bases from J; junction bases left unmatched: 12.

The sequenced material came from peripheral blood. The source of this sequence is a woman aged 25 to 45 with COVID-19, enrolled during active disease. This sequence joins TRBV7-2 and TRBJ1-2, with 11 bases aligning to TRBD1. In nucleotides, the CDR3 is TGTGCCAGCAGCTTAACTCGGACAGGACAGGGGGCGAGCTATGGCTACACCTTC. It yields the protein CASSLTRTGQGASYGYTF.